This T cell receptor beta chain stems from a study of vaccination and CD4 T cells after COVID-19 (dated by TCRdb to the early 2020s). With respect to the entire study: Convalescent patients had a positive SARS-CoV-2 result on nasal swab PCR, and of these patients, some 10 had mild disease and one had severe disease. Post-vaccine blood samples were collected a median of about 66 days after the second vaccine dose, ranging from about 13 to 241 days. In control cultures, a CEFX viral epitope pool was used as positive control, an HIV-1 Nef peptide pool was used as negative control, or no peptide was added. Culture stimuli were overlapping spike peptide pools from SARS-CoV-2 and from the common cold coronaviruses HCoV-NL63, HCoV-OC43 and HCoV-229E. Six males and four females were included in the convalescent cohort, with two Hispanic individuals, seven Caucasians, two Asians and one multiracial person represented. For three convalescent patients, samples were collected at an early post-vaccination timepoint (day 14) as well as at a late post-vaccination timepoint (days 161 to 241). In 10 COVID-19 convalescent patients and a handful of infection-naive healthy vaccine recipients, the spike-specific CD4+ TCR repertoire before mRNA vaccination was compared with the repertoire after mRNA vaccination. Post-COVID blood samples were collected from convalescent patients a median of around 100 days after diagnosis, with a range of about 30 to 161 days. Participants received two doses of either the Pfizer-BioNTech BNT162b2 vaccine (n=8) or the Moderna mRNA-1273 vaccine (n=2).

Overall study outcomes, separate from this receptor: The median count of SARS-CoV-2-reactive clonotypes went up from around 20 after infection to 38 after vaccination, although the change was not significant. Of the vaccine-specific clones found in convalescent patients, nearly all (304 of 307) were mono-reactive for SARS-CoV-2 spike instead of being cross-reactive with common cold coronaviruses. In convalescent patients, a median around 86% of post-vaccine SARS-CoV-2-reactive clones were detected only after vaccination, suggesting vaccine-specific priming. Only a relatively small number of convalescent patients were included in the study, and early timepoints following natural infection were not analyzed.

In regard to this clonotype: Its cognate antigen has yet to be identified. Within one base of it there is no much larger clone, and no base qualities were kept.

Libraries were built with PCR. DNA from cultured CD4+ T cells underwent TCR sequencing with the Oncomine TCR Beta short-read assay at the Johns Hopkins FTIC core. The QIAamp micro DNA kit was used to extract genomic DNA from the cultured CD4+ T cells. Oncomine TCR Beta libraries from cultured CD4+ T cells were pooled with unique dual indexes and sequenced on an Illumina iSeq 100. Per the original workflow: Non-productive sequences were filtered out, and CDR3s that did not start with C, did not end with F or W, or were shorter than 7 amino acids were discarded. Antigen-specific clonotypes were identified with the MANAFEST web application by comparing peptide-stimulated wells with reference and other culture wells. To be called positive, a clone needed an FDR below 0.05, an odds ratio above 5, and a productive frequency above 0.1% in at least two of three replicate wells. Cross-reactive clonotypes were defined as significantly expanded in both SARS-CoV-2 spike wells and at least one common cold coronavirus spike condition. Levenshtein distances (stringdist) and unrooted phylogenetic trees (ape) in R version 3.6.1 were used to assess CDR3 homology. TCRdb passed the public sequencing reads through fastp at Q25 and MiXCR, retaining productive beta sequences. Rows are unified per CDR3 protein, each entry keeping the most common DNA and genes. TCRdb, rather than the study authors, made the V and J calls. This sample lists around 20,000 distinct CDR3 sequences; about two fifths were detected once. The top ten constitute about 27% of the sample.

This specimen's time point label, per the study, means: late sampling 161 to 241 days after vaccination in a few convalescent patients. The treatment or condition label on this specimen signifies: roughly nine-day PBMC culture with coronavirus spike peptide pools or control peptides (ViraFEST assay). The ViraFEST assay, used in the study, expanded antigen-specific T cells with peptide pools and then identified the expanded clonotypes through TCR sequencing. The convalescent patients' positive SARS-CoV-2 PCR tests fell between March and December 2020, which was before the Alpha, Beta and Delta variants emerged in the United States. PBMCs were cultured at around 2.2 million per well in IMDM supplemented with roughly 5% human AB serum and 9.5 to 10 IU/ml IL-2, with approximately 10 ug/ml peptide pools added. On days 3 and 7, half of the culture medium was replaced with fresh IL-2-containing medium. After 10 to 11 days of culture, CD4+ T cells were isolated by negative selection with the EasySep CD4+ T cell isolation kit. Ficoll-Paque Plus gradient centrifugation was used to isolate PBMCs from whole blood, and the isolated PBMCs were then either used fresh or cryopreserved at -140C. Culture conditions were generally each tested in triplicate wells.

Inclusive of the bounding cysteine and phenylalanine, the CDR3 is 11 residues long. The sequence is cut down to CDR3 DNA, 33 bases in frame from base 1. The germline V gene specifies MGHDK as CDR1 and SYGVNS as CDR2. Trimming costs V 5 bases and J 7 bases, and their ends lie 8 bases apart. The TCR originated in a human donor who had recovered from COVID-19. The specimen was CD4+ T cells from blood, cultured in vitro, collected about 7 months after SARS-CoV-2 vaccination. This chain is built from TRBV25-1 and TRBJ1-1; too little of a D gene remains to name it. The CDR3 sequence is CASSPRGEAFF. In nucleotide form, the sequence is TGTGCCAGCAGTCCAAGAGGTGAAGCTTTCTTT. Full variable domain (CDR3 extended with the reference TRBV25-1 and TRBJ1-1 proteins): EADIYQTPRYLVIGTGKKITLECSQTMGHDKMYWYQQDPGMELHLIHYSYGVNSTEKGDLSSESTVSRIRTEHFPLTLESARPSHTSQYLCASSPRGEAFFGQGTRLTVV.